This T cell receptor beta chain stems from a study of neurological immune-mediated disorders. The CDR3 extends over 13 amino acids. The V end was cut by 2 bases, the J end by 9 bases, with 11 bases between. Time point here: longitudinal time-point 1 (baseline). Many counts were recorded for this clonotype. Its antigen remains unidentified. 5'RACE employing 10-nucleotide random UMIs yielded the cDNA. One entry per CDR3 protein, called by TCRdb with MiXCR from the 5' RACE reads. The repertoire has 64,000 or so distinct CDR3 sequences, around 9.6% of them found once; the top ten carry approximately 9.7%. Study-wide points: None of the CDR3 amino acid sequences of expanded clones recurred across subjects, suggesting private repertoires in all groups. Patients with HTLV-1-associated myelopathy had the highest level of TCR clonal expansion, whereas patients with multiple sclerosis had the lowest level, falling beneath the level found in healthy controls.

This clonotype was sampled from a man aged 25-45 years in good health. The sequencing sample was made of PBMCs. The chain carries TRBV6-7 and TRBJ2-4; D call uncertain. TRBV6-7 is placed among ORFs of uncertain function. CDR3 DNA: TGTGCCAGCAGTTACCCGCCGGGTAGCATTCAGTACTTC. Residues: CASSYPPGSIQYF.